Listed below are T cell receptor beta chains from one sample, sequenced in a study of T cells in Graves' hyperthyroidism and ophthalmopathy. TCRdb recomputed calls from the multiplex PCR reads with MiXCR, one row per CDR3 protein. This table has some 490,000 distinct CDR3 sequences, approximately 22% appearing once. Specimen: blood. All receptors come from a woman in her seventies with Graves' ophthalmopathy. Each CDR3 is given with its conserved first and last residue. Each record gives: CDR3 protein, CDR3 DNA, J gene, V gene, D gene, clone size. A D gene is named only where the DNA matches it firmly. Clone size appears in some rows only: once, few, many, or a class for an expanded clone.

cdr3_aa: CASSLGGNSNQPQHF
cdr3_nt: TGTGCCAGCAGTTTGGGCGGAAATAGCAATCAGCCCCAGCATTTT
j_call: TRBJ1-5
v_call: TRBV5-1
d_call: -
clone_size: many

cdr3_aa: CASSLVRQGGTEAFF
cdr3_nt: TGTGCCAGCAGCTTAGTTCGCCAGGGCGGAACTGAAGCTTTCTTT
j_call: TRBJ1-1
v_call: TRBV7-9
d_call: -
clone_size: -

cdr3_aa: CASRDPQETQYF
cdr3_nt: TGTGCCAGCCGGGACCCTCAAGAGACCCAGTACTTC
j_call: TRBJ2-5
v_call: TRBV28
d_call: -
clone_size: many

cdr3_aa: CASSQTQREIYEQYF
cdr3_nt: TGTGCCAGCAGCCAAACCCAGCGGGAGATCTACGAGCAGTACTTC
j_call: TRBJ2-7
v_call: TRBV28
d_call: TRBD2
clone_size: -

cdr3_aa: CASSGSRGTDTQYF
cdr3_nt: TGTGCCAGCAGCGGGTCTAGAGGCACAGATACGCAGTATTTT
j_call: TRBJ2-3
v_call: TRBV9
d_call: -
clone_size: -

cdr3_aa: CATTPGTGAYGYTF
cdr3_nt: TGTGCCACCACCCCCGGGACAGGGGCCTATGGCTACACCTTC
j_call: TRBJ1-2
v_call: TRBV28
d_call: TRBD1
clone_size: few

cdr3_aa: CASSPQGSSGSYEQYF
cdr3_nt: TGTGCCAGCAGCCCTCAGGGTTCTAGCGGGAGCTACGAGCAGTACTTC
j_call: TRBJ2-7
v_call: TRBV9
d_call: TRBD2
clone_size: few

cdr3_aa: CASTSGSYTGELFF
cdr3_nt: TGTGCCAGCACCAGCGGGTCTTACACCGGGGAGCTGTTTTTT
j_call: TRBJ2-2
v_call: TRBV2
d_call: -
clone_size: many

cdr3_aa: CSATPGGFTEAFF
cdr3_nt: TGCAGTGCTACCCCAGGCGGATTCACTGAAGCTTTCTTT
j_call: TRBJ1-1
v_call: TRBV20-1
d_call: -
clone_size: -

cdr3_aa: CASSFFYEQYF
cdr3_nt: TGTGCCAGCAGCTTTTTCTACGAGCAGTACTTC
j_call: TRBJ2-7
v_call: TRBV7-4
d_call: -
clone_size: -

cdr3_aa: CASSPQWGGGGTTDTQYF
cdr3_nt: TGTGCCAGCAGTCCACAGTGGGGGGGTGGGGGGACCACAGATACGCAGTATTTT
j_call: TRBJ2-3
v_call: TRBV12-3/TRBV12-4
d_call: TRBD2
clone_size: -

cdr3_aa: CATSRDSTGAGEAFF
cdr3_nt: TGTGCCACCAGCAGAGATTCGACAGGAGCTGGAGAAGCTTTCTTT
j_call: TRBJ1-1
v_call: TRBV15
d_call: -
clone_size: few

cdr3_aa: CAISGQGAGAGGGDTQYF
cdr3_nt: TGTGCCATCAGTGGTCAAGGGGCTGGGGCGGGCGGTGGAGATACGCAGTATTTT
j_call: TRBJ2-3
v_call: TRBV10-3
d_call: -
clone_size: few

cdr3_aa: CASSESPRQGGGELFF
cdr3_nt: TGCGCCAGCAGTGAGTCTCCCAGACAGGGCGGCGGGGAGCTGTTTTTT
j_call: TRBJ2-2
v_call: TRBV10-2
d_call: TRBD1
clone_size: many

cdr3_aa: CASSWDSENEKLFF
cdr3_nt: TGCGCCAGCAGCTGGGACAGCGAGAATGAAAAACTGTTTTTT
j_call: TRBJ1-4
v_call: TRBV5-1
d_call: TRBD1
clone_size: few

cdr3_aa: CASSPGQGKEKLFF
cdr3_nt: TGTGCCAGCAGCCCTGGACAGGGTAAAGAAAAACTGTTTTTT
j_call: TRBJ1-4
v_call: TRBV5-6
d_call: TRBD1
clone_size: -

cdr3_aa: CSARDPGHPGSGEAFF
cdr3_nt: TGCAGTGCTAGAGATCCTGGACACCCCGGCAGTGGTGAAGCTTTCTTT
j_call: TRBJ1-1
v_call: TRBV20-1
d_call: -
clone_size: few

cdr3_aa: CASSYSQGLSKNIQYF
cdr3_nt: TGCGCCAGCAGCTATTCGCAGGGCTTATCCAAAAACATTCAGTACTTC
j_call: TRBJ2-4
v_call: TRBV5-1
d_call: -
clone_size: -

cdr3_aa: CASSHGHRGPDTQYF
cdr3_nt: TGTGCCAGCAGCCATGGGCACAGGGGGCCAGATACGCAGTATTTT
j_call: TRBJ2-3
v_call: TRBV3-1
d_call: TRBD1
clone_size: -

cdr3_aa: CASSESGGAGELFF
cdr3_nt: TGCGCCAGCAGTGAGTCGGGGGGTGCCGGGGAGCTGTTTTTT
j_call: TRBJ2-2
v_call: TRBV10-2
d_call: -
clone_size: -

cdr3_aa: CASSSSAVSYEQYF
cdr3_nt: -
j_call: TRBJ2-7
v_call: TRBV28
d_call: -
clone_size: many

cdr3_aa: CASSRGGTPRETQYF
cdr3_nt: TGTGCCAGCAGCCGGGGGGGGACTCCCAGAGAGACCCAGTACTTC
j_call: TRBJ2-5
v_call: TRBV3-1
d_call: TRBD2
clone_size: -

cdr3_aa: CASSPGQPPSPLHF
cdr3_nt: TGTGCCAGCAGTCCCGGGCAGCCCCCCTCACCCCTCCACTTT
j_call: TRBJ1-6
v_call: TRBV28
d_call: -
clone_size: many

cdr3_aa: CASSLVAVTSGRGYEQYF
cdr3_nt: TGTGCCAGCAGCTTAGTGGCGGTAACTAGCGGGAGGGGCTACGAGCAGTACTTC
j_call: TRBJ2-7
v_call: TRBV11-2
d_call: TRBD2
clone_size: -

cdr3_aa: CASNLQGSNYGYTF
cdr3_nt: TGTGCCAGCAATCTGCAGGGGTCGAACTATGGCTACACCTTC
j_call: TRBJ1-2
v_call: TRBV2
d_call: -
clone_size: few

cdr3_aa: CSARDTRNQPQHF
cdr3_nt: TGCAGTGCTAGAGATACCCGCAATCAGCCCCAGCATTTT
j_call: TRBJ1-5
v_call: TRBV20-1
d_call: -
clone_size: few

cdr3_aa: CASSPSGYQETQYF
cdr3_nt: TGTGCCAGCAGCCCAAGCGGATATCAAGAGACCCAGTACTTC
j_call: TRBJ2-5
v_call: TRBV11-2
d_call: -
clone_size: -

cdr3_aa: CALHGPPYNEQFF
cdr3_nt: TGTGCCCTTCATGGGCCCCCCTACAATGAGCAGTTCTTC
j_call: TRBJ2-1
v_call: TRBV25-1
d_call: -
clone_size: -

cdr3_aa: CASGASWYNEQFF
cdr3_nt: TGTGCCAGCGGGGCTAGCTGGTACAATGAGCAGTTCTTC
j_call: TRBJ2-1
v_call: TRBV12-3/TRBV12-4
d_call: -
clone_size: -

cdr3_aa: CASPGLAGSYNEQFF
cdr3_nt: TGTGCCAGCCCTGGACTAGCGGGCTCCTACAATGAGCAGTTCTTC
j_call: TRBJ2-1
v_call: TRBV6-1
d_call: TRBD2
clone_size: -

cdr3_aa: CASSVRGGLGYAPQHF
cdr3_nt: TGTGCCAGCAGTGTCCGTGGCGGGTTGGGTTATGCGCCCCAGCATTTT
j_call: TRBJ1-5
v_call: TRBV28
d_call: -
clone_size: -

cdr3_aa: CASSYGLAEFYEQYF
cdr3_nt: TGTGCCAGCAGTTATGGACTAGCGGAGTTCTACGAGCAGTACTTC
j_call: TRBJ2-7
v_call: TRBV12-3/TRBV12-4
d_call: TRBD2
clone_size: many

cdr3_aa: CASSPRTGMPDTQYF
cdr3_nt: TGTGCCAGCTCACCAAGGACAGGGATGCCAGATACGCAGTATTTT
j_call: TRBJ2-3
v_call: TRBV18
d_call: TRBD1
clone_size: few

cdr3_aa: CASSEWRNEQFF
cdr3_nt: TGTGCCAGCAGTGAATGGAGGAATGAGCAGTTCTTC
j_call: TRBJ2-1
v_call: TRBV6-1
d_call: -
clone_size: many

cdr3_aa: CASSLISVLGEANYGYTF
cdr3_nt: TGTGCCAGCAGTTTGATCTCGGTGTTGGGGGAAGCTAACTATGGCTACACCTTC
j_call: TRBJ1-2
v_call: TRBV28
d_call: -
clone_size: many

cdr3_aa: CASSLLGPGRETQYF
cdr3_nt: TGTGCCAGCAGCTTATTGGGCCCTGGTAGGGAGACCCAGTACTTC
j_call: TRBJ2-5
v_call: TRBV7-2
d_call: -
clone_size: many

cdr3_aa: CASNTNIGINEQFF
cdr3_nt: TGTGCCAGCAACACGAACATAGGGATCAATGAGCAGTTCTTC
j_call: TRBJ2-1
v_call: TRBV7-9
d_call: -
clone_size: -

cdr3_aa: CASSAGTANEKLFF
cdr3_nt: TGTGCCAGCAGCGCCGGGACGGCGAATGAAAAACTGTTTTTT
j_call: TRBJ1-4
v_call: TRBV5-5
d_call: -
clone_size: once

cdr3_aa: CASSLTGQGSQPQHF
cdr3_nt: TGTGCCAGCAGCTTAACGGGGCAGGGCAGTCAGCCCCAGCATTTT
j_call: TRBJ1-5
v_call: TRBV7-8
d_call: -
clone_size: many

cdr3_aa: CASRGGMNTEAFF
cdr3_nt: TGTGCCAGTAGGGGGGGGATGAACACTGAAGCTTTCTTT
j_call: TRBJ1-1
v_call: TRBV3-1
d_call: -
clone_size: -